This TCR beta chain was sequenced during a study of blood T cell repertoires in COVID-19. The table came from immunoSEQ multiplex PCR; TCRdb's copy has only in-frame clones and leaves some out. The data show hundreds of thousands of clones, more than 75% seen once. This clonotype was obtained from a woman under 30 who had recovered from COVID-19. Material: peripheral blood.

The CDR3 loop is CASSTSGQETQYF. The CDR3 nucleotides read TGTGCCAGCTCCACTAGCGGCCAAGAGACCCAGTACTTC. The rearrangement joins TRBV18 to TRBJ2-5; TRBD2 matches at 8 bases. CDR1 and CDR2 from the germline V gene are KGHSH and LQKENI. The junction had 1 base not matched to a gene; V was cut back by 6 bases and J by 1 base. CDR3 length equals 13 residues.